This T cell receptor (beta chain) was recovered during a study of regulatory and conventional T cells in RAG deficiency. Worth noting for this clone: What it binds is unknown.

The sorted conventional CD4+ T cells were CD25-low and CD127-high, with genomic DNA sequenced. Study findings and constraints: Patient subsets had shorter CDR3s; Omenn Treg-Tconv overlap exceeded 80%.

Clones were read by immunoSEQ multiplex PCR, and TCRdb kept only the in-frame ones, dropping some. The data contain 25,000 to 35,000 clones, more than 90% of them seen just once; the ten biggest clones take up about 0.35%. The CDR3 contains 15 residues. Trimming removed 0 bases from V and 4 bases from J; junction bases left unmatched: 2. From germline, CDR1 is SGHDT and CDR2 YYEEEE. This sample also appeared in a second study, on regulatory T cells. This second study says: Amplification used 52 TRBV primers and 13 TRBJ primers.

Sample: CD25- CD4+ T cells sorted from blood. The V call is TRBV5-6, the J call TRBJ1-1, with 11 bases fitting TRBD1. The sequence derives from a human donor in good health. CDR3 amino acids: CASSLVGTGGTEAFF. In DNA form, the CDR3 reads TGTGCCAGCAGCTTGGTTGGGACAGGGGGCACTGAAGCTTTCTTT.